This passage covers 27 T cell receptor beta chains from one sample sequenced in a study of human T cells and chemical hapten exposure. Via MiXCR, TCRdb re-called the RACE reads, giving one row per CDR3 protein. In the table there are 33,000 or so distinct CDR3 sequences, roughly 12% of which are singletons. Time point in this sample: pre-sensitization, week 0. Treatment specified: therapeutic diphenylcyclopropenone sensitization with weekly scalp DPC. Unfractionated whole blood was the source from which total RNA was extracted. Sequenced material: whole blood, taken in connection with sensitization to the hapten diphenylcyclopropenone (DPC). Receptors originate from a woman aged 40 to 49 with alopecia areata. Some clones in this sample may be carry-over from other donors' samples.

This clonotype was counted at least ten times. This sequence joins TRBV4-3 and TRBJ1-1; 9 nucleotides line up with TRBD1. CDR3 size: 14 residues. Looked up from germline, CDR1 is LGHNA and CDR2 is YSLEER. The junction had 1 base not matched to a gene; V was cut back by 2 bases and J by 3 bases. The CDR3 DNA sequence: TGCGCCAGCAGCCAAAGGACAGGGGACACTGAAGCTTTCTTT. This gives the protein CASSQRTGDTEAFF.

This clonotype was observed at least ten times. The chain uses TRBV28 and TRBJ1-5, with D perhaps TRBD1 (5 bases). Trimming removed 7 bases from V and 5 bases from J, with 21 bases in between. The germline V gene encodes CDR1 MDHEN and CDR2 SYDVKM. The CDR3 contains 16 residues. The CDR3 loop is CASTIGPRTGDQPQHF. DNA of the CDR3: TGTGCCAGCACCATTGGGCCGCGAACAGGAGATCAGCCCCAGCATTTT.

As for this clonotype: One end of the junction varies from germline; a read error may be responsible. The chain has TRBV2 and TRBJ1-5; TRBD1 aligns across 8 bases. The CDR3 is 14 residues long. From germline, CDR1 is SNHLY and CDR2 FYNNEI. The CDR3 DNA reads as TGTGCCAGCAGTGAAGGCAGGGGGCTGAGGTGGCAATATTTT. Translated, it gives CASSEGRGLRWQYF.

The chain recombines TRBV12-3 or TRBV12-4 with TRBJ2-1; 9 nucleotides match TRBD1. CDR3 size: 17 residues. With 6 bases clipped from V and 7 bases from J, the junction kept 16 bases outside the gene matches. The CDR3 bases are TGTGCCAGCAGCCTAGACAGGGGGGGAGGTAGAGGGAATGAGCAGTTCTTC. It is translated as CASSLDRGGGRGNEQFF.

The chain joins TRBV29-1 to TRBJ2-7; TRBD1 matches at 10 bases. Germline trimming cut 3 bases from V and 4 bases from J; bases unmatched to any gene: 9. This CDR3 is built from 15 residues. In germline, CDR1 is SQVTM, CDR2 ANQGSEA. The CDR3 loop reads CSVELGQGVPYEQYF. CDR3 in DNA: TGCAGCGTTGAGCTAGGACAGGGGGTACCATACGAGCAGTACTTC.

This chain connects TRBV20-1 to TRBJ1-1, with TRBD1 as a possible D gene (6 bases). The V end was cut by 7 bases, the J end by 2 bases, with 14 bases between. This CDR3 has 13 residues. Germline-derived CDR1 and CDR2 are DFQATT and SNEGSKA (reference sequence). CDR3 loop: CSGPGHYNTEAFF. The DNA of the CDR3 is TGCAGTGGCCCGGGACATTATAACACTGAAGCTTTCTTT.

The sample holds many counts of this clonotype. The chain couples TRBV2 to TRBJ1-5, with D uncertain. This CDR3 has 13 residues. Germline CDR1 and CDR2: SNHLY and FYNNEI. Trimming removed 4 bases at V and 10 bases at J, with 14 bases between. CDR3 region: CASSGESLEPQHF. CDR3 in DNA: TGTGCCAGCAGTGGGGAATCCCTTGAACCCCAGCATTTT.

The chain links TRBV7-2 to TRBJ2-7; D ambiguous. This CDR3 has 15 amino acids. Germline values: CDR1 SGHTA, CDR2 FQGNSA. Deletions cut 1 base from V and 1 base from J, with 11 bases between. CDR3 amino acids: CASSLEPVGSYEQYF. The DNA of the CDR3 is TGTGCCAGCAGCTTAGAACCAGTGGGTTCCTACGAGCAGTACTTC.

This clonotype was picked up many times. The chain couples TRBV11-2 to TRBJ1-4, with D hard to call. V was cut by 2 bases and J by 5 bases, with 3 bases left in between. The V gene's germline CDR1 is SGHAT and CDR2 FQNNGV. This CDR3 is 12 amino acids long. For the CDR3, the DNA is TGTGCCAGCAGCTTAAACAATGAAAAACTGTTTTTT. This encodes CASSLNNEKLFF.

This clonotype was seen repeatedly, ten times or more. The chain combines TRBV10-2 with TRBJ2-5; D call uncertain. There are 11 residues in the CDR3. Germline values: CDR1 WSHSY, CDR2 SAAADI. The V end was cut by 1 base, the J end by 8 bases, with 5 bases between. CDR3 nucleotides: TGCGCCAGCAGTGAGTTGGCCACCCAGTACTTC. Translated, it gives CASSELATQYF.

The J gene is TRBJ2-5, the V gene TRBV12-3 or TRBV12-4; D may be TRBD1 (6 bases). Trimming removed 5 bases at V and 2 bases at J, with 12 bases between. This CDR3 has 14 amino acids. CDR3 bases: TGTGCCAGCAGTCCCGGGACACCACAAGAGACCCAGTACTTC. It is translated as CASSPGTPQETQYF.

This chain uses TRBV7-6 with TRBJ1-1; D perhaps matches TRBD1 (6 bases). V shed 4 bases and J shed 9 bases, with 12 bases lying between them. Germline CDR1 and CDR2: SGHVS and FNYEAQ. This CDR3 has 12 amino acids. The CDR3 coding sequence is TGTGCCAGCAGCTCGGTGGGGGCGCAAGCTTTCTTT. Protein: CASSSVGAQAFF. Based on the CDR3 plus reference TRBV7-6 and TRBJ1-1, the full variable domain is GAGVSQSPRYKVTKRGQDVALRCDPISGHVSLYWYRQALGQGPEFLTYFNYEAQQDKSGLPNDRFSAERPEGSISTLTIQRTEQRDSAMYRCASSSVGAQAFFGQGTRLTVV.

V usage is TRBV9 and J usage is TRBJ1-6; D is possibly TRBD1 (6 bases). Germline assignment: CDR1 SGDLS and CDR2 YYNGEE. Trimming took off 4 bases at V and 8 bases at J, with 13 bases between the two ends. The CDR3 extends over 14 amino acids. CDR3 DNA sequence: TGTGCCAGCAGCTGGGGGCAGGGAGATTCACCCCTCCACTTT. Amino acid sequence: CASSWGQGDSPLHF.

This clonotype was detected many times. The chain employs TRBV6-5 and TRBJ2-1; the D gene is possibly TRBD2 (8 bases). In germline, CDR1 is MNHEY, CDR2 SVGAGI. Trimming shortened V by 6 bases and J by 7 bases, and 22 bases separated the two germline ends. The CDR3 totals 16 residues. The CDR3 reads CASRSEAGAGGNEQFF. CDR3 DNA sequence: TGTGCCAGCAGGAGCGAAGCGGGAGCAGGGGGGAATGAGCAGTTCTTC.

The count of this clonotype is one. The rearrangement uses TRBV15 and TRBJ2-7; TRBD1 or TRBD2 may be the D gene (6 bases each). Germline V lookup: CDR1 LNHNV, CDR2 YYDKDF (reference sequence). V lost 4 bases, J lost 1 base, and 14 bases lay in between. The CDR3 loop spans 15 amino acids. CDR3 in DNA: TGTGCCACCAGCATCGGGGGCCATAGGTCCTACGAGCAGTACTTC. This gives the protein CATSIGGHRSYEQYF.

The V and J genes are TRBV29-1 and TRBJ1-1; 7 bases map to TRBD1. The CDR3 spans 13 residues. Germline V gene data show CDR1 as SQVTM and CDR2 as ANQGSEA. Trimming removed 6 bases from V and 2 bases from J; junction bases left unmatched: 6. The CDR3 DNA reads TGCAGCGTGTACGGACAGGAAAACACTGAAGCTTTCTTT. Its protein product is CSVYGQENTEAFF.

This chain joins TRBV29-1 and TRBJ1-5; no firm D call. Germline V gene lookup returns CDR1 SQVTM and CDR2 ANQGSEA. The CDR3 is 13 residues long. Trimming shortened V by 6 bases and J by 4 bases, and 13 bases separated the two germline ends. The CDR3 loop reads CSVASSPNQPQHF. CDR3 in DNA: TGCAGCGTCGCGAGCAGTCCTAATCAGCCCCAGCATTTT.

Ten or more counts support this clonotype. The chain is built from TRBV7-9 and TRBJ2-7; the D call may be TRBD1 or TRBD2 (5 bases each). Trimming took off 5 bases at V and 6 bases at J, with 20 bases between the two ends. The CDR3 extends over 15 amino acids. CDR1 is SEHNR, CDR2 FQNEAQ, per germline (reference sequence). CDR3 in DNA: TGTGCCAGCAGCCTATGGGAGCACAGGTTGGGCGAGCAGTACTTC. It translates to CASSLWEHRLGEQYF.

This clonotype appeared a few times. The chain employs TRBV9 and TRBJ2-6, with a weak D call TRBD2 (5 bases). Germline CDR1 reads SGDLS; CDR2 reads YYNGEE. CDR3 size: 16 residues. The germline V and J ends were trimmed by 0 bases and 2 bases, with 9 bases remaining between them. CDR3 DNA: TGTGCCAGCAGCGTAGTCCCCGGGGCTGGGGCCAACGTCCTGACTTTC. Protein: CASSVVPGAGANVLTF.

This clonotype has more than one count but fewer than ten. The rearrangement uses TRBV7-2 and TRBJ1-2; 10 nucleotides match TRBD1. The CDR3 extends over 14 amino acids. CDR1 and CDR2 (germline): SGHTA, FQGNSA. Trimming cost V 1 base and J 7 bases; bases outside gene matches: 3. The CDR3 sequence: CASSLEGTGVGYTF. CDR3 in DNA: TGTGCCAGCAGCTTAGAGGGGACAGGGGTTGGCTACACCTTC.

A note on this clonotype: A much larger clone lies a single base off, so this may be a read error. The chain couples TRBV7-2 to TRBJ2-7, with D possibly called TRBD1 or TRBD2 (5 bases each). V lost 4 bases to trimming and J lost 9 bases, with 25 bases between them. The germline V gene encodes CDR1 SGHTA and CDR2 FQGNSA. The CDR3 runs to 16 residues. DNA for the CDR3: TGTGCCAGCAGCTCCTCGAAACAGGACTTCTCTAAGGTGCAGTACTTC. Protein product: CASSSSKQDFSKVQYF. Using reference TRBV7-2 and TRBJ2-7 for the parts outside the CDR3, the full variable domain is GAGVSQSPSNKVTEKGKDVELRCDPISGHTALYWYRQSLGQGLEFLIYFQGNSAPDKSGLPSDRFSAERTGGSVSTLTIQRTQQEDSAVYLCASSSSKQDFSKVQYFGPGTRLTVT.

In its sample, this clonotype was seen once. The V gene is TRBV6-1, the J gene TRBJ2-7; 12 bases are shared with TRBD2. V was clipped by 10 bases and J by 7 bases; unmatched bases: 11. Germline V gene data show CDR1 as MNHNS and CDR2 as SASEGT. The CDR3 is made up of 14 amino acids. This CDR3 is CATSSGRGYVEQYF. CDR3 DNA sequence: TGTGCCACCTCTAGCGGGAGGGGCTACGTGGAGCAGTACTTC.

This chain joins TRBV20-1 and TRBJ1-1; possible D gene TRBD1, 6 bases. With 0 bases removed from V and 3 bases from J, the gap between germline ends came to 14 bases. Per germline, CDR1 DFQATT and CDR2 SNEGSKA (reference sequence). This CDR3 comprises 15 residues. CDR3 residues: CSARDPGGADTEAFF. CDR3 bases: TGCAGTGCTAGAGATCCGGGGGGCGCGGACACTGAAGCTTTCTTT.

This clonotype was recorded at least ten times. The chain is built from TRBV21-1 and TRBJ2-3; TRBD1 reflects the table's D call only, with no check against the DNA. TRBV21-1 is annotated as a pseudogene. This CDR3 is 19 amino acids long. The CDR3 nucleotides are TGTGCCAGCAGCAAAGCGATTGCGCGGGGGAGAACTAGCACAGATACGCAGTATTTT. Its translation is CASSKAIARGRTSTDTQYF.

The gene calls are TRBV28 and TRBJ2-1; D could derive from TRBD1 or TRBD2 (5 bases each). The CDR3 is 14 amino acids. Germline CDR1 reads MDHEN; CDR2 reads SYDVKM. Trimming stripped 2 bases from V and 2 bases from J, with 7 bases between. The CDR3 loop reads CASSLGTTYNEQFF. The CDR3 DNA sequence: TGTGCCAGCAGTTTAGGGACGACCTACAATGAGCAGTTCTTC.

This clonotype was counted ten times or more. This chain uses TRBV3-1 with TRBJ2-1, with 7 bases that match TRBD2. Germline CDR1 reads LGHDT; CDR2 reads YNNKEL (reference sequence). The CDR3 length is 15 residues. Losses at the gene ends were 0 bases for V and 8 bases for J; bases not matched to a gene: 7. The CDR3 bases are TGTGCCAGCAGCCAAGATCTGCTAGCGGTTCATGAGCAGTTCTTC. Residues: CASSQDLLAVHEQFF.

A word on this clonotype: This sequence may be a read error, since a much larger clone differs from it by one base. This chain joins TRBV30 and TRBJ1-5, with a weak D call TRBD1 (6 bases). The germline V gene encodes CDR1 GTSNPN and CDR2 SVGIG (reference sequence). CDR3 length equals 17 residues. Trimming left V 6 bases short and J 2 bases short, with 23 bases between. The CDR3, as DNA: TGTGCCTGCCGAGTGGCAGGGGAGGTTTGGGGCAATCAGCCCCAGCATTTT. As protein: CACRVAGEVWGNQPQHF.